A single sample is the source of the 6 T cell receptor beta chains below, sequenced in a study of cytomegalovirus exposure and HLA in healthy donors. In the PCR, 60 Vbeta and 13 Jbeta primers were used. The method was immunoSEQ multiplex PCR; TCRdb's version includes in-frame clones alone and lacks a portion of them. The sample yields about 200,000 clones, about 88% seen once. Sequencing used PBMCs. These receptors were obtained from a woman aged 25 to 39 in good health and CMV-seronegative.

The chain carries TRBV28 and TRBJ2-6, with D possibly TRBD1 on 6 matching bases. The ends were cut back, 5 bases at V and 3 bases at J, with 11 bases in the middle. Germline V gene lookup returns CDR1 MDHEN and CDR2 SYDVKM. The CDR3 has 15 residues. The DNA for the CDR3 is TGTGCCAGCAGTGCAGGGGCCGTTGGGGCCAACGTCCTGACTTTC. It specifies CASSAGAVGANVLTF.

This chain links TRBV28 with TRBJ2-7, with 11 positions matching TRBD2. V trimming: 3 bases; J trimming: 2 bases; junction bases outside the gene matches: 3. The germline V gene has CDR1 MDHEN and CDR2 SYDVKM. The CDR3 loop spans 15 amino acids. The DNA for the CDR3 is TGTGCCAGCAGTTTTAGCGGGAGGGGAGCCTACGAGCAGTACTTC. This encodes CASSFSGRGAYEQYF.

V gene TRBV6-4 combines with J gene TRBJ2-1; tentatively, D is TRBD2 (6 bases). Trimming cost V 10 bases and J 7 bases, with 17 bases left between them. Germline V lookup: CDR1 MRHNA, CDR2 SNTAGT. The CDR3 contains 13 residues. The CDR3 protein is CATEGRERNEQFF. CDR3 coding DNA: TGTGCCACCGAGGGGCGGGAAAGAAATGAGCAGTTCTTC.

This chain joins TRBV4-1 and TRBJ1-1, with a weak D call TRBD1 (6 bases). Per germline, CDR1 MGHRA and CDR2 YSYEKL. There are 15 residues in the CDR3. Between the trimmed V and J ends, which lost 1 base and 1 base, there was a span of 10 bases. The CDR3 DNA sequence: TGCGCCAGCAGCCAAGGGGCAGGGGCGAACACTGAAGCTTTCTTT. This codes for CASSQGAGANTEAFF.

The rearrangement joins TRBV9 to TRBJ1-3, with TRBD1 identical over 7 bases. Looked up from germline, CDR1 is SGDLS and CDR2 is YYNGEE. The length of the CDR3 is 14 residues. V shed 4 bases and J 4 bases; nucleotides not matched to a gene: 5. The CDR3 sequence: CASSRTGVGNTIYF. The DNA of the CDR3 is TGTGCCAGCAGCAGAACAGGGGTCGGAAACACCATATATTTT.

The chain recombines TRBV11-1 with TRBJ2-5; tentatively, D is TRBD2 (6 bases). CDR1 SGHAT and CDR2 FQDESV come from the germline V gene (reference sequence). The CDR3 extends over 16 amino acids. The V and J ends lost 5 bases and 4 bases respectively, with 20 bases between them. The CDR3 DNA sequence: TGTGCCAGCAGCCCCACCGGGGGTTGGAATGTAGAGACCCAGTACTTC. It encodes CASSPTGGWNVETQYF.